The clone carrying this T cell receptor (beta chain) was picked up many times. This sample is part of a study of blood T cell repertoires in COVID-19. In the study overall: The study drew acute and convalescent COVID-19 samples from the United States, Italy and Spain. PBMCs, B-cell-depleted T cells, or T cells were the source of the cDNA or gDNA that made up the material.

The germline CDR1 and CDR2 sequences are LNHDA and SQIVND (reference sequence). The length of the CDR3 is 15 residues. After removal of 4 bases from V and 1 base from J, the junction contained 5 bases not matched to a gene. In the original analysis: Counts of nucleated cells, estimated from reference gene primer amplification, were obtained. Generated by immunoSEQ multiplex PCR, the TCRdb table keeps only in-frame clones and is missing some. V, J and clone size derive from that table, while D and trimming were established from the DNA sequence. The sample records over 45,000 clones, 70% to 75% being singletons.

The sequencing sample was made of peripheral blood. The TCR was taken from a woman in her fifties or sixties with active or convalescent COVID-19. The chain links TRBV19 to TRBJ2-7; 9 nucleotides align to TRBD1. The CDR3 nucleotides are TGTGCCAGTAGTAGGGTACAGGGGGCATCCTACGAGCAGTACTTC. Translation gives CASSRVQGASYEQYF.